Below are 29 T cell receptor beta chains sequenced from a single sample in a study of sequential checkpoint blockade in melanoma. Using immunoSEQ multiplex PCR, the repertoire was profiled, and TCRdb retains in-frame clones only, with some absent. This sample has around 7,500 clones; 60% occur once, and the top ten carry about 8.7%. This sample's treatment: randomized to nivolumab then ipilimumab (arm A) or the reverse (arm B). The specimen comprised CD8+ T cells sorted from blood (inferred from file names), sampled from a patient given nivolumab and ipilimumab in sequence. Source of these receptors: a human donor with melanoma.

The V gene is TRBV5-6, the J gene TRBJ1-5; D not certain. The CDR3 runs to 14 residues. Germline lookup yields CDR1 SGHDT and CDR2 YYEEEE. With 0 bases removed from V and 7 bases from J, the gap between germline ends came to 11 bases. CDR3 in amino acids: CASSLGVGGQPQHF. DNA for the CDR3: TGTGCCAGCAGCTTGGGTGTGGGAGGGCAGCCCCAGCATTTT.

The rearrangement uses TRBV5-6 and TRBJ1-1; D is unclear. Germline V gives CDR1 SGHDT, CDR2 YYEEEE. V lost 3 bases and J 0 bases, leaving 9 bases between the germline ends. CDR3 length equals 14 residues. The CDR3 DNA sequence: TGTGCCAGCAGCTCCTTTTATATGAACACTGAAGCTTTCTTT. This sequence encodes CASSSFYMNTEAFF.

This clone was observed a handful of times. J is TRBJ2-7 and V is TRBV4-3, with 10 nucleotides matching TRBD2. V lost 0 bases to trimming and J lost 5 bases; unmatched junction nucleotides: 7. Germline V CDR1 and CDR2: LGHNA, YSLEER. The CDR3 has 16 residues. CDR3 in amino acids: CASSQDRGTSAHEQYF. CDR3 nucleotides: TGCGCCAGCAGCCAAGATCGGGGGACTAGCGCCCACGAGCAGTACTTC.

The rearrangement uses TRBV7-8 and TRBJ2-7; weak D call: TRBD2 (5 bases). V shed 5 bases and J shed 2 bases, with 13 bases lying between them. The CDR3 extends over 14 amino acids. Germline V gene data show CDR1 as SGHVS and CDR2 as FQNEAQ. Here the CDR3 reads CASSGTDWTYEQYF. In DNA form, the CDR3 reads TGTGCCAGCAGCGGAACGGACTGGACCTACGAGCAGTACTTC.

The chain employs TRBV4-2 and TRBJ1-2; 7 nucleotides match TRBD1. The CDR3 is made up of 13 amino acids. V was pared by 8 bases and J by 11 bases, with 14 bases of the junction left unmatched. Germline lookup yields CDR1 LGHNA and CDR2 YNFKEQ. CDR3 DNA sequence: TGTGCCAGCCGAACCAATACAGGGGAAGGTTACACCTTC. This codes for CASRTNTGEGYTF.

The genes are TRBV27 and TRBJ2-5; 11 bases agree with TRBD2. TRBJ2-7 explains the end of the DNA better; the J call may be wrong. The germline gives CDR1 MNHEY, CDR2 SMNVEV (reference sequence). The CDR3 length is 19 residues. CDR3 protein: CASSTPGHPTSGSSYEQYF. The DNA for the CDR3 is TGTGCCAGCAGTACTCCGGGACACCCAACTAGCGGGAGTTCCTACGAGCAGTACTTC.

The CDR3 loop is CASNRRGGQSNEKLFF. The CDR3 DNA follows: TGTGCCAGCAACCGGCGGGGGGGGCAGTCTAATGAAAAACTGTTTTTT. The gene calls are TRBV2 and TRBJ1-4, with D perhaps matching TRBD1 (6 bases). CDR1 is SNHLY, CDR2 FYNNEI, per germline. V lost 7 bases and J lost 3, with 18 bases in between. The CDR3 runs to 16 residues.

The chain has TRBV13 and TRBJ2-1; 11 nucleotides agree with TRBD2. The CDR3 is 16 residues long. Trimming at V came to 5 bases and at J to 5 bases, leaving 8 bases not matched to a gene. Germline-derived CDR1 and CDR2 are PRHDT and FYEKMQ (reference sequence). CDR3 in amino acids: CASSRLAGGIDNEQFF. CDR3 nucleotide sequence: TGTGCCAGCAGCCGTCTAGCGGGAGGCATAGACAATGAGCAGTTCTTC.

The chain couples TRBV29-1 to TRBJ2-7, with TRBD2 as a possible D gene (5 bases). The germline V and J ends were trimmed by 3 bases and 1 base, with 10 bases remaining between them. From germline, CDR1 is SQVTM and CDR2 ANQGSEA. The CDR3 spans 13 residues. CDR3 in DNA: TGCAGCGTTGATATGGGCGGGTCCTACGAGCAGTACTTC. Translating gives CSVDMGGSYEQYF.

V is TRBV29-1 and J is TRBJ2-7, with D perhaps matching TRBD2 (5 bases). Trimming cost V 2 bases and J 3 bases, with 8 bases left between them. Germline V gene sequence: CDR1 SQVTM, CDR2 ANQGSEA. There are 12 residues in the CDR3. CDR3 region: CSVELRDYEQYF. CDR3 in DNA: TGCAGCGTTGAACTCCGGGACTACGAGCAGTACTTC.

This clone was seen once. This chain connects TRBV9 to TRBJ2-1; a weak D match, TRBD1 (5 bases). The CDR3 extends over 15 amino acids. Germline V gene data show CDR1 as SGDLS and CDR2 as YYNGEE. Trimming took 0 bases from V and 3 from J, leaving 10 bases between them. This chain's CDR3 is CASSVEGPIYNEQFF. The CDR3 DNA is TGTGCCAGCAGCGTAGAGGGGCCGATCTACAATGAGCAGTTCTTC.

The chain combines TRBV4-1 with TRBJ2-7, with TRBD1 matching over 7 bases. The CDR3 has 15 amino acids. V lost 4 bases to trimming and J lost 3 bases; unmatched junction nucleotides: 9. Looked up from germline, CDR1 is MGHRA and CDR2 is YSYEKL. In DNA form, the CDR3 reads TGCGCCAGCAGCCCTGCGACAGGGTCCGGCTACGAGCAGTACTTC. Translation: CASSPATGSGYEQYF.

The J gene is TRBJ2-7, the V gene TRBV6-1; possible D gene TRBD1, 6 bases. Deletions cut 7 bases from V and 4 bases from J, with 11 bases between. The CDR3 consists of 12 residues. The germline CDR1 and CDR2 sequences are MNHNS and SASEGT. Written as DNA, the CDR3 is TGTGCCAGCACTGAGGACAGTTACGAGCAGTACTTC. Translated: CASTEDSYEQYF.

The chain couples TRBV6-1 to TRBJ2-7, with TRBD1 matching over 9 bases. The germline gives CDR1 MNHNS, CDR2 SASEGT. The CDR3 has 15 amino acids. The V and J ends lost 7 bases and 3 bases, in that order; junction bases with no gene match: 10. This chain's CDR3 is CASKVRQGGDYEQYF. CDR3 nucleotides: TGTGCCAGCAAGGTCAGACAGGGGGGAGACTACGAGCAGTACTTC.

This chain connects TRBV6-1 to TRBJ2-7; 9 bases match TRBD2. The CDR3 length is 17 residues. V lost 2 bases to trimming and J lost 0 bases; unmatched junction nucleotides: 8. The germline V gene encodes CDR1 MNHNS and CDR2 SASEGT. The chain's CDR3 is CASSEMTSGLSSYEQYF. The CDR3 DNA is TGTGCCAGCAGTGAAATGACTAGCGGTTTGAGCTCCTACGAGCAGTACTTC.

This sequence joins TRBV11-2 and TRBJ2-7, with 12 bases matching TRBD2. With 2 bases clipped from V and 6 bases from J, the junction kept 8 bases outside the gene matches. Germline V gene data show CDR1 as SGHAT and CDR2 as FQNNGV. The CDR3 is 16 residues long. CDR3 loop: CASSLSGLAGRREQYF. The CDR3 DNA reads as TGTGCCAGCAGCTTAAGCGGACTAGCGGGACGTCGCGAGCAGTACTTC.

This chain links TRBV16 with TRBJ2-7, with a tentative D call TRBD2 (6 bases). V was shortened by 1 base and J by 0 bases, with 13 bases between the two germline ends. The germline V gene encodes CDR1 KGHSY and CDR2 FQNENV. This CDR3 spans 16 amino acids. The CDR3 sequence: CASSQLISGPSYEQYF. The CDR3 region has the DNA TGTGCCAGCAGCCAATTGATAAGCGGGCCCTCCTACGAGCAGTACTTC.

The J gene is TRBJ2-1, the V gene TRBV7-2; 7 bases map to TRBD2. Germline V gene sequence: CDR1 SGHTA, CDR2 FQGNSA. V lost 5 bases and J lost 4; bases outside the gene matches: 14. The CDR3 extends over 17 amino acids. CDR3 DNA sequence: TGTGCCAGCAGCCCCCGGGCACTAGCGCCCATTTACAATGAGCAGTTCTTC. Residues: CASSPRALAPIYNEQFF.

V usage is TRBV19 and J usage is TRBJ1-4; D is perhaps TRBD1 (6 bases). Trimming pared 3 bases from V and 7 bases from J, leaving 18 bases between. The CDR3 totals 16 residues. Germline CDR1 and CDR2: LNHDA and SQIVND (reference sequence). CDR3 residues: CASSISIDRLIEKLFF. In DNA form, the CDR3 reads TGTGCCAGTAGTATTTCTATTGACAGGCTAATTGAAAAACTGTTTTTT.

The chain joins TRBV4-2 to TRBJ2-7; TRBD1 matches 7 bases. The CDR3 runs to 15 residues. Looked up from germline, CDR1 is LGHNA and CDR2 is YNFKEQ. The ends lost 1 base at V and 7 bases at J; junction bases unmatched: 10. The CDR3 reads CASSQASGTVGEQYF. CDR3 sequence (DNA): TGTGCCAGCAGCCAAGCGTCGGGGACAGTCGGAGAGCAGTACTTC.

This sequence joins TRBV5-1 and TRBJ2-7; 10 nucleotides match TRBD1. This CDR3 is 13 amino acids long. V shed 4 bases, J shed 9 bases, and the junction held 7 bases outside the gene matches. CDR1 is SGHRS, CDR2 YFSETQ, per germline. CDR3 loop: CASSSGTGVGQYF. CDR3 nucleotide sequence: TGCGCCAGCAGCAGCGGGACAGGGGTCGGGCAGTACTTC.

The V gene is TRBV27, the J gene TRBJ2-7; 13 nucleotides line up with TRBD2. CDR1 is MNHEY, CDR2 SMNVEV, per germline (reference sequence). This CDR3 has 17 amino acids. The J segment lost 7 bases and the V segment lost 5 bases, leaving 14 bases of the junction unmatched. The CDR3 spells CASSPAGLAGDSAEQYF. The CDR3 bases are TGTGCCAGCAGTCCAGCTGGACTAGCGGGAGACTCCGCGGAGCAGTACTTC.

This clone is labeled as large (0.1 to 1%). This sequence joins TRBV7-9 and TRBJ1-2, with 9 bases matching TRBD1. CDR1 SEHNR and CDR2 FQNEAQ come from the germline V gene (reference sequence). This CDR3 has 16 residues. Trimming cost V 3 bases and J 5 bases; bases outside gene matches: 10. The DNA of the CDR3 is TGTGCCAGCAGCTTGGGACAGGGTCTGGGACGGTATGGCTACACCTTC. Translating it yields CASSLGQGLGRYGYTF. Full variable domain (remainder filled in from reference TRBV7-9 and TRBJ1-2): DTGVSQNPRHKITKRGQNVTFRCDPISEHNRLYWYRQTLGQGPEFLTYFQNEAQLEKSRLLSDRFSAERPKGSFSTLEIQRTEQGDSAMYLCASSLGQGLGRYGYTFGSGTRLTVV.

This clone appeared a few times. J is TRBJ2-1 and V is TRBV9; 8 bases are a match to TRBD1. The V gene end was trimmed by 0 bases and the J gene end by 8 bases; junction bases not matched to a gene: 10. This CDR3 spans 16 amino acids. The germline CDR1 and CDR2 sequences are SGDLS and YYNGEE. CDR3 bases: TGTGCCAGCAGCGTAGTTGGACAGGGCTGGAGGGATGAGCAGTTCTTC. Its translation: CASSVVGQGWRDEQFF.

The genes are TRBV27 and TRBJ2-7, with TRBD2 as a possible D gene (5 bases). The CDR3 covers 16 residues. Trimming left V 3 bases short and J 5 bases short, with 20 bases between. Germline lookup yields CDR1 MNHEY and CDR2 SMNVEV (reference sequence). The DNA of the CDR3 is TGTGCCAGCAGTTTCCGGGGTTTCACGGGATCCCACGAGCAGTACTTC. Amino acid sequence: CASSFRGFTGSHEQYF.

A single count supports this clone. V is TRBV2 and J is TRBJ1-2; tentative D call: TRBD1 (6 bases). Looked up from germline, CDR1 is SNHLY and CDR2 is FYNNEI. CDR3 length: 15 amino acids. The V end lost 2 bases, the J end lost 3 bases, and 13 bases lay between the germline ends. The CDR3 DNA sequence: TGTGCCAGCAGTGAACCCGGGACACCTTACTATGGCTACACCTTC. As protein: CASSEPGTPYYGYTF. The variable domain in full, with the rest retrieved from reference TRBV2 and TRBJ1-2, is EPEVTQTPSHQVTQMGQEVILRCVPISNHLYFYWYRQILGQKVEFLVSFYNNEISEKSEIFDDQFSVERPDGSNFTLKIRSTKLEDSAMYFCASSEPGTPYYGYTFGSGTRLTVV.

This chain joins TRBV2 and TRBJ1-5, with no clear D. Germline lookup yields CDR1 SNHLY and CDR2 FYNNEI. This CDR3 contains 15 residues. The V gene lost 3 bases and the J gene lost 0 bases, with 9 bases spanning the gap. This CDR3 reads CASSDREFSNQPQHF. The CDR3 coding sequence is TGTGCCAGCAGTGACCGAGAATTTAGCAATCAGCCCCAGCATTTT.

The J gene is TRBJ2-1, the V gene TRBV7-9, with D tentatively TRBD1 (5 bases). This CDR3 is 19 amino acids long. The V gene's germline CDR1 is SEHNR and CDR2 FQNEAQ (reference sequence). V was cut by 5 bases and J by 2 bases, with 25 bases left in between. As DNA, the CDR3 is TGTGCCAGCAGCCCCGCCCAAGTAGGATGGACAAGAACCTACAATGAGCAGTTCTTC. Its translation is CASSPAQVGWTRTYNEQFF.

The DNA for the CDR3 is TGCAGCGTTGAGGGAGCGGGGACTAGCGGGGACTACGAGCAGTACTTC. Translation gives CSVEGAGTSGDYEQYF. V is TRBV29-1 and J is TRBJ2-7, with TRBD2 matching over 13 bases. V lost 3 bases and J lost 3; bases outside the gene matches: 8. The V gene's germline CDR1 is SQVTM and CDR2 ANQGSEA. The CDR3 length is 16 residues.